This record concerns one T cell receptor beta chain sequence. Using immunoSEQ multiplex PCR, the repertoire was profiled, and TCRdb retains in-frame clones only, with some absent. The profile shows tens of thousands of clones, approximately 90% of them singletons. The entry originates in a study of T cell responses to AZD1222 COVID-19 vaccine. The CDR3 runs to 14 residues. Trimming cost V 5 bases and J 1 base; bases outside gene matches: 5. CDR1 is MNHEY and CDR2 is SVGEGT in the germline V gene. The chain carries TRBV6-2 or TRBV6-3 and TRBJ2-7; 7 bases are a match to TRBD2. Source: peripheral blood, taken 28 days after the second AZD1222 dose. This clonotype was sampled from an adult who received the AZD1222 COVID-19 vaccine. The CDR3 reads CASSLSGVSYEQYF. The CDR3 DNA follows: TGTGCCAGCAGTCTAAGCGGGGTTTCCTACGAGCAGTACTTC.